The rows below give T cell receptor beta chains drawn from one sample of a study of cytomegalovirus exposure and HLA in healthy donors. Sequencing was performed with immunoSEQ multiplex PCR; in TCRdb, only in-frame clones are kept and a portion is missing. The sample holds 90,000 to 110,000 clones, 75% to 90% seen once. The specimen sequenced was PBMCs. These receptors all come from a man aged 30 to 45 in good health and CMV-seropositive. Each CDR3 is given with its conserved first and last residue. The D gene is left open where the match is weak. Clone size, where shown, is once, few, many, or a class for clones that have expanded.

d_call j_call v_call clone_size cdr3_length cdr3_nt cdr3_aa
TRBD2 TRBJ2-2 TRBV7-2 NA 15 TGTGCCAGCAGCTTTAGCGGGGGAGACACCGGGGAGCTGTTTTTT CASSFSGGDTGELFF
TRBD2 TRBJ2-3 TRBV5-4 NA 19 TGTGCCAGCAGCGCCGGAGTAGCGGGGGCCCAGGCTAGCACAGATACGCAGTATTTT CASSAGVAGAQASTDTQYF
NA TRBJ1-1 TRBV29-1 NA 13 TGCAGCGTTGTATCGCGGGGATTGACAAGAGCTTTCTTT CSVVSRGLTRAFF
NA TRBJ2-7 TRBV27 NA 14 TGTGCCAGCAGTCGGCCAGGGGCCCACTACGAGCAGTACTTC CASSRPGAHYEQYF
TRBD2 TRBJ2-7 TRBV2 NA 15 TGTGCCAGCAGTGAAATGGCGGGGGGGGCCTACGAGCAGTACTTC CASSEMAGGAYEQYF
TRBD1 TRBJ1-1 TRBV11-2 NA 15 TGTGCCAGCAGCGACCCGACAGGGGGGGACACTGAAGCTTTCTTT CASSDPTGGDTEAFF
TRBD1 TRBJ1-5 TRBV7-9 NA 15 TGTGCCAGCAGCCCGGGACAGGGGGCGAATCAGCCCCAGCATTTT CASSPGQGANQPQHF
NA TRBJ1-3 TRBV7-2 NA 15 TGTGCCAGCAGCTTCAGGGTCTCCTCTGGAAACACCATATATTTT CASSFRVSSGNTIYF
NA TRBJ1-3 TRBV10-3 NA 15 TGTGCCATCAGTGGCCTACCCCGCGGTGGAAACACCATATATTTT CAISGLPRGGNTIYF
NA TRBJ2-7 TRBV18 NA 15 TGTGCCAGCTCCCCCCAGTCGAACAGGGTTGGCGAGCAGTACTTC CASSPQSNRVGEQYF
NA TRBJ2-7 TRBV2 NA 15 TGTGCCAGCAGTGTTAACCTTCTGAGCTCCTACGAGCAGTACTTC CASSVNLLSSYEQYF
NA TRBJ2-1 TRBV29-1 NA 9 TGCAGCGTTGACCCAGAGCAGTTCTTC CSVDPEQFF
TRBD1 TRBJ2-5 TRBV7-2 NA 14 TGTGCCAGCACCCCAGGGGGCCTCAGGGAGACCCAGTACTTC CASTPGGLRETQYF
TRBD1 TRBJ2-2 TRBV6-5 few 15 TGTGCCAGCACCCCTTACAGGGGCTCCACCGGGGAGCTGTTTTTT CASTPYRGSTGELFF
NA TRBJ1-2 TRBV7-2 NA 12 TGTGCCAGCAGCCCGACAGGCTATGGCTACACCTTC CASSPTGYGYTF
TRBD1 TRBJ1-6 TRBV5-1 NA 18 TGCGCCAGCAGCTTGGAAGGACAGGACTACTCCTATAATTCACCCCTCCACTTT CASSLEGQDYSYNSPLHF
TRBD2 TRBJ2-7 TRBV29-1 once 17 TGCAGCGTTGTGAGTAATGGTATAGGCGGGGGTTCTTACGAGCAGTACTTC CSVVSNGIGGGSYEQYF
NA TRBJ2-5 TRBV6-1 NA 15 TGTGCCAGCAGTTCCCAGACAGTGGTACAAGAGACCCAGTACTTC CASSSQTVVQETQYF
TRBD2 TRBJ2-7 TRBV5-1 NA 14 TGCGCCAGCAGCTTTGCGGGGGGTACCTACGAGCAGTACTTC CASSFAGGTYEQYF
TRBD1 TRBJ1-2 TRBV28 NA 14 TGTGCCAGCAGGCGGGGCTTAGACAGGGAAGGCTACACCTTC CASRRGLDREGYTF
TRBD1 TRBJ2-7 TRBV10-3 NA 14 TGTGCCATCAGTGAGGGACAGGGGTTCGGCGAGCAGTACTTC CAISEGQGFGEQYF
TRBD1 TRBJ2-7 TRBV2 NA 13 TGTGCCAGCAGGGGACAGGGTACCCACGAGCAGTACTTC CASRGQGTHEQYF
NA TRBJ1-2 TRBV4-1 NA 13 TGCGCCAGCAGCCAATCGCAGGGTGGCGGCTACACCTTC CASSQSQGGGYTF
NA TRBJ2-3 TRBV6-6 NA 15 TGTGCCAGCAGTTATGCCAGGGCTGGCACAGATACGCAGTATTTT CASSYARAGTDTQYF
TRBD1 TRBJ1-2 TRBV15 NA 14 TGTGCCACCAGCGAGACAGGGCTGGACTATGGCTACACCTTC CATSETGLDYGYTF
NA TRBJ2-5 TRBV28 once 14 TGTGCCAGCAGCACTGGACACCCTCGGGAGACCCAGTACTTC CASSTGHPRETQYF
NA TRBJ1-3 TRBV5-6 few 14 TGTGCCAGCAGGCAGACAGGTTCTGGAAACACCATATATTTT CASRQTGSGNTIYF
NA TRBJ1-1 TRBV18 NA 13 TGTGCCAGCTCACAACAGGGTAACACTGAAGCTTTCTTT CASSQQGNTEAFF
NA TRBJ2-5 TRBV5-1 once 14 TGCGCCAGCAGCCCTGGGGCAGGGTCGGAGACCCAGTACTTC CASSPGAGSETQYF
NA TRBJ2-3 TRBV5-1 NA 16 TGCGCCAGCAGCTCAACCGGGACAACTAGCACAGATACGCAGTATTTT CASSSTGTTSTDTQYF
NA TRBJ2-1 TRBV6-1 NA 14 TGTGCCAGCAGTGAAGTCACAGGCCGCAATGAGCAGTTCTTC CASSEVTGRNEQFF
NA TRBJ1-2 TRBV10-1 NA 12 TGCGCCAGCAGGACAGGTTGGCGAGGCTACACCTTC CASRTGWRGYTF
TRBD1 TRBJ2-7 TRBV11-1 NA 17 TGTGCCAGCAGCTTAAGGACAGGGAGGACAAGCTCCTACGAGCAGTACTTC CASSLRTGRTSSYEQYF
TRBD1 TRBJ1-2 TRBV16 NA 13 TGTGCCAGCAGCCTTGGACAGGGCGTCGGCTACACCTTC CASSLGQGVGYTF
NA TRBJ1-2 TRBV14 NA 15 TGTGCCAGCAGCCTGGGGGCGACGGCAGGGGTGCGCTACACCTTC CASSLGATAGVRYTF
TRBD2 TRBJ2-7 TRBV5-6 NA 15 TGTGCCAGCAGCCCCTTGGGGGGGAGGGCCTACGAGCAGTACTTC CASSPLGGRAYEQYF
TRBD1 TRBJ2-2 TRBV6-6 NA 14 TGTGCCAGCAGATGGACAGGGAGAACCGGGGAGCTGTTTTTT CASRWTGRTGELFF
TRBD1 TRBJ1-4 TRBV18 NA 17 TGTGCCAGCTCACCACTCCCCCCCGGGACAGATAATGAAAAACTGTTTTTT CASSPLPPGTDNEKLFF
NA TRBJ2-3 TRBV11-2 NA 15 TGTGCCAGCAGCTTATGGGCTGGTAACATAGATACGCAGTATTTT CASSLWAGNIDTQYF
TRBD1 TRBJ1-2 TRBV11-2 few 14 TGTGCCAGCAGCACCCTACAGGGGGTCTATGGCTACACCTTC CASSTLQGVYGYTF
NA TRBJ2-1 TRBV7-9 NA 15 TGTGCCAGCAGCTTTGGGGGCGCGATTTACAATGAGCAGTTCTTC CASSFGGAIYNEQFF
TRBD1 TRBJ1-5 TRBV7-2 few 13 TGTGCCAGCACCGACAGGGTCGCTCAGCCCCAGCATTTT CASTDRVAQPQHF
TRBD2 TRBJ2-3 TRBV5-1 NA 16 TGCGCCAGCAGCCTAGAAGCGGGGGACCGCGGGAATACGCAGTATTTT CASSLEAGDRGNTQYF
NA TRBJ2-2 TRBV13 NA 15 TGTGCCAGCAGCTTCCCCTCGGGTGACACCGGGGAGCTGTTTTTT CASSFPSGDTGELFF
NA TRBJ1-1 TRBV18 NA 13 TGTGCCAGCTCGGAGAGGATGAACACTGAAGCTTTCTTT CASSERMNTEAFF
NA TRBJ2-5 TRBV9 NA 14 TGTGCCAGCAGCGTAGCGCCTAACCAAGAGACCCAGTACTTC CASSVAPNQETQYF
TRBD1 TRBJ1-2 TRBV28 NA 15 TGTGCCAGCAGTTCTACAGGGGGCTTTAACTATGGCTACACCTTC CASSSTGGFNYGYTF
TRBD2 TRBJ2-2 TRBV7-2 NA 16 TGTGCCAGCAGCCGGAGCGGGGGGGCCGGCACCGGGGAGCTGTTTTTT CASSRSGGAGTGELFF
NA TRBJ1-6 TRBV6-6 few 15 TGTGCCAGCAGTTCGAACTCCGGCTCCAGGTCACCCCTCCACTTT CASSSNSGSRSPLHF
TRBD1 TRBJ2-2 TRBV6-5 NA 15 TGTGCCAGCAGTTACTCACAGGGGGTAGTCGGGGAGCTGTTTTTT CASSYSQGVVGELFF
TRBD1 TRBJ1-3 TRBV4-1 NA 19 TGCGCCAGCAGCCAAACGGGACAGGGGGCCCAATTCTCTGGAAACACCATATATTTT CASSQTGQGAQFSGNTIYF
TRBD2 TRBJ2-7 TRBV18 NA 15 TGTGCCAGCTCACCACGGGAGGGTCTAGGCTACGAGCAGTACTTC CASSPREGLGYEQYF
TRBD1 TRBJ1-1 TRBV6-1 NA 17 TGTGCCAGCAGTGCATCCGGGACAGGTGGGAGAAACACTGAAGCTTTCTTT CASSASGTGGRNTEAFF
TRBD1 TRBJ1-2 TRBV7-2 once 16 TGTGCCAGCAGCTTAGCGGCCACAGGGGGCAGGAATGGCTACACCTTC CASSLAATGGRNGYTF
NA TRBJ1-6 TRBV18 NA 16 TGTGCCAGCTCACCAAGGGTAGCGCGGGGGCCTTCATCCCTCCACTTT CASSPRVARGPSSLHF
TRBD2 TRBJ2-3 TRBV28 NA 16 TGTGCCAGCAGTTTGGTTAGCGGGTGGGTTTCCGATACGCAGTATTTT CASSLVSGWVSDTQYF
NA TRBJ1-5 TRBV6-1 NA 13 TGTGCCAGCAGTGAACAGGGTTCGCAGCCCCAGCATTTT CASSEQGSQPQHF